The 2 T cell receptor beta chains reported below all come from one sample, sequenced in a study of blood T cell repertoires in COVID-19. Repertoires were generated with immunoSEQ multiplex PCR, while TCRdb's copy carries only in-frame clones and drops some. Here the sample spans 200,000 or so clones, about four fifths being singletons. What was sequenced was PBMCs or T cells enriched from blood (not recorded which). The receptors were gathered from a middle-aged woman with acute COVID-19.

Details on this clone: Within the sample, other DNA sequences also encode this same CDR3. The gene calls are TRBV18 and TRBJ2-2; D may be TRBD1 (6 bases). Germline CDR1 and CDR2: KGHSH and LQKENI. V lost 1 base, J lost 2 bases, and 8 bases lay in between. This CDR3 contains 15 residues. The CDR3 loop reads CASSPRDTNTGELFF. CDR3 sequence (DNA): TGTGCCAGCTCACCACGGGACACTAACACCGGGGAGCTGTTTTTT.

This chain connects TRBV18 to TRBJ1-2; 12 bases align to TRBD1. CDR3 size: 15 residues. The germline CDR1 and CDR2 sequences are KGHSH and LQKENI. V lost 5 bases, J lost 8 bases, and 9 bases stayed unmatched. CDR3 DNA: TGTGCCAGCTCATCTCCGGGACAGGGGGCGATGGGCTACACCTTC. Its protein is CASSSPGQGAMGYTF.